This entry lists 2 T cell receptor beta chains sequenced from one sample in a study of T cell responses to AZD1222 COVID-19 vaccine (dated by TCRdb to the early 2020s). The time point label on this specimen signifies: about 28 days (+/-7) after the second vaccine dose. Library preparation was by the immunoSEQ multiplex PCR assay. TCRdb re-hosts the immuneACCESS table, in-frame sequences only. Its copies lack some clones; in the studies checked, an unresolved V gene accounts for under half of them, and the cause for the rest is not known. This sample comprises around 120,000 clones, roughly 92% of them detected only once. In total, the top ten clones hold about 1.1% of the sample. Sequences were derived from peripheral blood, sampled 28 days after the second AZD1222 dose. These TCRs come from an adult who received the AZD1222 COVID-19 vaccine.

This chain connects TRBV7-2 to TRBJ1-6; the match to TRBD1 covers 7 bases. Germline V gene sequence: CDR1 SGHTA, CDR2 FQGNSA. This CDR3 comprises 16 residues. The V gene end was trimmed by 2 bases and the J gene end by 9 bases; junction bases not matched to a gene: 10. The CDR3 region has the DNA TGTGCCAGCAGCTTACTAACCGGGACAGTCAGTTCACCCCTCCACTTT. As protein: CASSLLTGTVSSPLHF.

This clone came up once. This CDR3 is CATSRDRGDQETQYF. CDR3 coding DNA: TGTGCCACCAGCAGGGACAGGGGCGACCAAGAGACCCAGTACTTC. The V call is TRBV15, the J call TRBJ2-5; 9 nucleotides line up with TRBD1. The CDR3 runs 15 residues. From germline, CDR1 is LNHNV and CDR2 YYDKDF (reference sequence). V was clipped by 3 bases and J by 0 bases; unmatched bases: 2.